The source of this T cell receptor (beta chain) is a study of T cell responses to AZD1222 COVID-19 vaccine. The overall study: Pooled in the analysis were second doses at about 4 or about 12 weeks.

Study-wide points: Variant regions that are unmutated are reportedly the target of nearly half of spike-specific TCRs. After two AZD1222 doses, spike-specific TCR breadth and depth rose versus day 0. Spike-spanning, vaccine-associated CD4 TCRs were dominant at 160-218 and 743-854.

With respect to this clone: What it recognizes is unknown.

The germline V gene has CDR1 PRHDT and CDR2 FYEKMQ (reference sequence). V was shortened by 0 bases and J by 12 bases, with 15 bases between the two germline ends. The CDR3 length is 13 residues. Sequencing used immunoSEQ multiplex PCR; TCRdb keeps in-frame clones, though not all of them. There are around 200,000 clones in the sample; approximately 91% occur only once, and approximately 0.98% lies in the top ten. The chain has TRBV13 and TRBJ2-7; D remains ambiguous. The source of this sequence is an adult in good health. The source was peripheral blood, collected on day 0 of AZD1222 vaccination. The CDR3 DNA reads as TGTGCCAGCAGCTTAGGTTTGGTGGCGGTCCCGTACTTC. Its translation is CASSLGLVAVPYF.